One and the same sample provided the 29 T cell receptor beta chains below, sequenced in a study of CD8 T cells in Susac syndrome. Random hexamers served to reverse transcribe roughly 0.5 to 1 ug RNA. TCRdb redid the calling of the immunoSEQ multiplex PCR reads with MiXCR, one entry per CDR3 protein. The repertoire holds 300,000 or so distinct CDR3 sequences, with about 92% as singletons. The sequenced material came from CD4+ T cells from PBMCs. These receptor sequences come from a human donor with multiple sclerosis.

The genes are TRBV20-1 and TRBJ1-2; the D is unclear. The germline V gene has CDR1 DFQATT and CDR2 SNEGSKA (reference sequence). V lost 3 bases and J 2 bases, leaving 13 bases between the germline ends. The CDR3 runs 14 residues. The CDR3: CSARNTKENYGYTF. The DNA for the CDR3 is TGCAGTGCTAGGAACACCAAGGAAAACTATGGCTACACCTTC.

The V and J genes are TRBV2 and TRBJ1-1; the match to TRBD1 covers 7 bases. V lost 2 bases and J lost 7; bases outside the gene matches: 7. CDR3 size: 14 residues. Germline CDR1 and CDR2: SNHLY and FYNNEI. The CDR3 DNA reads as TGTGCCAGCAGTGAAAGGAGGACAGGACTTGAAGCTTTCTTT. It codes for CASSERRTGLEAFF.

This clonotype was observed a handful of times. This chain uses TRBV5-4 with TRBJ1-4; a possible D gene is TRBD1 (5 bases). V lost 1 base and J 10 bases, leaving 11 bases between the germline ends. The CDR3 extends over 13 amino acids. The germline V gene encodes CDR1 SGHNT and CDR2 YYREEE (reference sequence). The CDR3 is CASSLFGTRKLFF. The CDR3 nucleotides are TGTGCCAGCAGCTTGTTCGGGACTCGAAAACTGTTTTTT.

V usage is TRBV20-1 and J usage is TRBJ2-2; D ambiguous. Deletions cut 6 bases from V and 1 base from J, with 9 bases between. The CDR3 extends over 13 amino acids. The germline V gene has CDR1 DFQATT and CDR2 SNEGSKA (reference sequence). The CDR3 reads CSAVKVNTGELFF. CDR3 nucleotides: TGCAGTGCGGTGAAAGTGAACACCGGGGAGCTGTTTTTT.

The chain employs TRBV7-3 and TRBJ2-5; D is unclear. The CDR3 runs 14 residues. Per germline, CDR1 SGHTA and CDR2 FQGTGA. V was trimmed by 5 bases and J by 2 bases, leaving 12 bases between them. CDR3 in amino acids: CASSPFATQETQYF. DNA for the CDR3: TGTGCCAGCAGCCCCTTTGCAACTCAAGAGACCCAGTACTTC.

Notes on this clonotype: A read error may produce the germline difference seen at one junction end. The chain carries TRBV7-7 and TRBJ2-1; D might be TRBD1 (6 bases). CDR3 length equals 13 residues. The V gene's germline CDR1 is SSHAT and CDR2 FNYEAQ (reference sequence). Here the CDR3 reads CASSVDSLDEQFF. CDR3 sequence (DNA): TGTGCTAGCAGCGTGGACAGCCTGGATGAGCAGTTCTTC.

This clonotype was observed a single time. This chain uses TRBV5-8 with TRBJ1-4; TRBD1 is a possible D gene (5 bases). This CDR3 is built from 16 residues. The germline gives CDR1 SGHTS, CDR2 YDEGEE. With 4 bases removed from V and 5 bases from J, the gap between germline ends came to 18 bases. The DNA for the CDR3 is TGTGCCAGCAGCCCAATTTTGGGACCCCGGAATGAAAAACTGTTTTTT. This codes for CASSPILGPRNEKLFF.

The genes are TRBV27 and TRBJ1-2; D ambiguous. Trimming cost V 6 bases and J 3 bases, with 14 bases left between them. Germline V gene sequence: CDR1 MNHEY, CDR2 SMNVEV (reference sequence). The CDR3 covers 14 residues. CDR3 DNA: TGTGCCAGCAGGGAAGGCGGGCAGTACTATGGCTACACCTTC. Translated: CASREGGQYYGYTF.

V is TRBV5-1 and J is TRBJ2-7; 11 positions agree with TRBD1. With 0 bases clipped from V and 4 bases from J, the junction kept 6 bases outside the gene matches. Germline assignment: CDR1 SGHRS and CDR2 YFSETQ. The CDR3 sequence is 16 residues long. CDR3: CASSLVVDRGQYEQYF. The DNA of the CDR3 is TGCGCCAGCAGCTTGGTTGTGGACAGGGGGCAGTACGAGCAGTACTTC.

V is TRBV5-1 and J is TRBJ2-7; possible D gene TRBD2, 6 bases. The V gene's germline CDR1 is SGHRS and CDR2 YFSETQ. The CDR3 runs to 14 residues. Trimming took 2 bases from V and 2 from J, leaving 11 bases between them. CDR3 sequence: CASSFEGGPYEQYF. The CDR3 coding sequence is TGCGCCAGCAGCTTTGAGGGAGGTCCCTACGAGCAGTACTTC.

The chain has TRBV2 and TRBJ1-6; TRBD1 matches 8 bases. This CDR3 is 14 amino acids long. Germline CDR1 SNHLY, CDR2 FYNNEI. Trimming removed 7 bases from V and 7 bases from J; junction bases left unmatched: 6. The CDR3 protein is CASTEGQANSPLHF. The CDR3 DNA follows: TGTGCCAGCACCGAGGGACAGGCAAATTCACCCCTCCACTTT.

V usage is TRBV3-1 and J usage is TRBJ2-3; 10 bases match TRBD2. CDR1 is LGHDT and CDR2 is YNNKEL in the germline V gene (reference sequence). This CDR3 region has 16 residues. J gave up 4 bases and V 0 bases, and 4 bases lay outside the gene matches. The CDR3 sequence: CASSQDLAGDSDTQYF. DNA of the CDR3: TGTGCCAGCAGCCAAGATCTAGCGGGGGACTCAGATACGCAGTATTTT.

This CDR3 is CASSLLKGSYQPQHF. For the CDR3, the DNA is TGTGCCAGCAGTTTACTCAAGGGGTCCTATCAGCCCCAGCATTTT. The chain couples TRBV6-2 or TRBV6-3 to TRBJ1-5, with D maybe TRBD1 (5 bases). V shed 4 bases and J shed 5 bases, with 15 bases lying between them. Germline V gives CDR1 MNHEY, CDR2 SVGEGT. The CDR3 has 15 amino acids.

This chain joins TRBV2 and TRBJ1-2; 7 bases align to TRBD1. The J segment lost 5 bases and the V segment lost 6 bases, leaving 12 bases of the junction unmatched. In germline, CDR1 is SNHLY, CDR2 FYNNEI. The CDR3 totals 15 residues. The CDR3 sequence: CASRVQGLASYGYTF. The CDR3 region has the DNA TGTGCCAGCAGGGTACAGGGGCTTGCGAGTTATGGCTACACCTTC.

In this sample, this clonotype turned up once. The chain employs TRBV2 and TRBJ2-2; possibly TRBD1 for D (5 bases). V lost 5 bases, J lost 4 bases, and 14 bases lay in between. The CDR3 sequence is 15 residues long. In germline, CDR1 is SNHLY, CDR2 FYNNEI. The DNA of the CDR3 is TGTGCCAGCAGTTTAGAGACAGTACTCACCGGGGAGCTGTTTTTT. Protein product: CASSLETVLTGELFF.

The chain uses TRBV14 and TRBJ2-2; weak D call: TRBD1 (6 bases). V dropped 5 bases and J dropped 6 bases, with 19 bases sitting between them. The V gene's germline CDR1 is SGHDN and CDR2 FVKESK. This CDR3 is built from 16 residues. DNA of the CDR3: TGTGCCAGCAGCGCCCAACAGGGATTTGGGGCCGGGGAGCTGTTTTTT. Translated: CASSAQQGFGAGELFF.

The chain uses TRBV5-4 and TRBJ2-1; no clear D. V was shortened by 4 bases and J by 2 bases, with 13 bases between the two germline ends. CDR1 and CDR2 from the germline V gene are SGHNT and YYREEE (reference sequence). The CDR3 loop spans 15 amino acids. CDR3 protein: CASSPWVVPYNEQFF. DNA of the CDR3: TGTGCCAGCAGCCCCTGGGTAGTCCCCTACAATGAGCAGTTCTTC.

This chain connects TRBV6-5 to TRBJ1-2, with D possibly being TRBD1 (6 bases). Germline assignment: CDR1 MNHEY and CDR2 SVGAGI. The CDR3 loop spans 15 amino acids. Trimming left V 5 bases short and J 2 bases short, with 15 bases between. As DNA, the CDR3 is TGTGCCAGCAGTCCACGGGGGGGCCTGAACTATGGCTACACCTTC. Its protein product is CASSPRGGLNYGYTF.

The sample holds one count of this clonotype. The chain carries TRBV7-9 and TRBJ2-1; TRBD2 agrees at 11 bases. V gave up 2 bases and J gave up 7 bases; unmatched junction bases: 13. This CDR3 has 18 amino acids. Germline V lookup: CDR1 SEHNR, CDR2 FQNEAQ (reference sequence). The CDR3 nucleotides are TGTGCCAGCAGCTTAACCCCGGGACTAGCGGATCTTCGTAATGAGCAGTTCTTC. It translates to CASSLTPGLADLRNEQFF.

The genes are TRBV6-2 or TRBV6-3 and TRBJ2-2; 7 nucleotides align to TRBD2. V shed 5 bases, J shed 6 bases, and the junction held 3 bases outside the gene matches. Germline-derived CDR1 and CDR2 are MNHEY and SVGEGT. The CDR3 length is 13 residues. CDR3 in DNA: TGTGCCAGCAGTGAGACTAGCTCCGGGGAGCTGTTTTTT. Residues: CASSETSSGELFF.

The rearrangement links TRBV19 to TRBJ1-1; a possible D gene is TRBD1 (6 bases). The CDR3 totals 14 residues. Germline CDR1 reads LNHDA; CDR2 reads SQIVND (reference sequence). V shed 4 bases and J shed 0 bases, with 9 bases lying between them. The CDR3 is CASSSPGVNTEAFF. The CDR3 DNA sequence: TGTGCCAGTAGTAGCCCAGGGGTGAACACTGAAGCTTTCTTT.

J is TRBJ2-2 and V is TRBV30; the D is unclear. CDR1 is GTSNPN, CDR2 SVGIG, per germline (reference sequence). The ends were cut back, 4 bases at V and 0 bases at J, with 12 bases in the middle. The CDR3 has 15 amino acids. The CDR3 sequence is CAWTRVKANTGELFF. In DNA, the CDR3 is TGTGCCTGGACCCGCGTGAAGGCGAACACCGGGGAGCTGTTTTTT.

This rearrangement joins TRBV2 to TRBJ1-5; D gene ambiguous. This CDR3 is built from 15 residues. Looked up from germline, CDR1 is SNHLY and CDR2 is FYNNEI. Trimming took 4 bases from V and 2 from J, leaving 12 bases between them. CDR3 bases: TGTGCCAGCAGTGGGCGGGTTGTGGGCAATCAGCCCCAGCATTTT. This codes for CASSGRVVGNQPQHF.

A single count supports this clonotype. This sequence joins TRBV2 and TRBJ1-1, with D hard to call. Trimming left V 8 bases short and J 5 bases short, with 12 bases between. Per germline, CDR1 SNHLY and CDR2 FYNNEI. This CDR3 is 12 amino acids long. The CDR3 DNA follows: TGTGCCAGCTTGCGGGCAGGAACTGAAGCTTTCTTT. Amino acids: CASLRAGTEAFF.

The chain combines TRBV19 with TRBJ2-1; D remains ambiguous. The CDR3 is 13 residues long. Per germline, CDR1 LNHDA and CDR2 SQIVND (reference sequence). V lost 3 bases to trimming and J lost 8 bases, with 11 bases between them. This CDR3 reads CASSIGRRDEQFF. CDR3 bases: TGTGCCAGTAGTATCGGGCGACGGGATGAGCAGTTCTTC.

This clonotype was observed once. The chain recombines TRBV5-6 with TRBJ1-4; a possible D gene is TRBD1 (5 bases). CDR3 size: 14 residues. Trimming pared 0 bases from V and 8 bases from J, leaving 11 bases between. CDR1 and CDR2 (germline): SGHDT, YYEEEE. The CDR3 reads CASSLAGAEEKLFF. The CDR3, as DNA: TGTGCCAGCAGCTTGGCCGGGGCAGAAGAAAAACTGTTTTTT.

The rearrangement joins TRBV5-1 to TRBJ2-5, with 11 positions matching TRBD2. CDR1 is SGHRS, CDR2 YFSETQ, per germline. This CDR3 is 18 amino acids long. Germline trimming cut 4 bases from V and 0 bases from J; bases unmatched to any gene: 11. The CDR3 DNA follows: TGCGCCAGCAGCCATTCACTAGCGGGGGCGACGTACCAAGAGACCCAGTACTTC. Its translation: CASSHSLAGATYQETQYF.

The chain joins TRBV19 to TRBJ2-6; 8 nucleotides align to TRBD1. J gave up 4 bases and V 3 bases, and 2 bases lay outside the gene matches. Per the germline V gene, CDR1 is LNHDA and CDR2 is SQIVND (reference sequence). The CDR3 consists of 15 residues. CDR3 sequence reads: CASSMDRAGANVLTF. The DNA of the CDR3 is TGTGCCAGTAGTATGGACAGGGCCGGGGCCAACGTCCTGACTTTC.

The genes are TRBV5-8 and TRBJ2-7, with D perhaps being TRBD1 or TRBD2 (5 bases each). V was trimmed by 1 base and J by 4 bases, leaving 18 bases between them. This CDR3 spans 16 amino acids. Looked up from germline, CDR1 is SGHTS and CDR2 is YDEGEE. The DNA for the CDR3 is TGTGCCAGCAGCTTGTTCCGGGGCAGGGAACGATACGAGCAGTACTTC. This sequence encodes CASSLFRGRERYEQYF.